This is a list of T cell receptor beta chains from one sample in a study of T-cell reconstitution after alpha-beta-depleted transplantation in children. TCRdb recomputed calls from the PCR reads with MiXCR, one row per CDR3 protein. The data contain approximately 980,000 distinct CDR3 sequences, roughly 29% of them seen just once; the ten biggest clones take up around 30%. Sequencing used PBMCs, mostly from graft donor cells, obtained 360 days after TCRalphabeta/CD19-depleted stem cell transplant. The receptors come from a boy under two years old who had a stem cell transplant for SCID, so the T cells may come from the graft donor. Each CDR3 is given with its conserved first and last residue. Fields, in order: clone size, J gene, V gene, D gene, CDR3 protein, CDR3 DNA. A D gene is named only where the DNA matches it firmly. Not all rows give a size; the values are once, few, many and, for expanded clones, a class.

. | TRBJ1-2 | TRBV12-3/TRBV12-4 | . | CASSLIPFYGYTF | TGTGCCAGCAGTTTAATCCCGTTCTATGGCTACACCTTC
few | TRBJ1-1 | TRBV15 | . | CATSRPGHLNTEAFF | TGTGCCACCAGCCGACCGGGACACCTGAACACTGAAGCTTTCTTT
few | TRBJ2-1 | TRBV15 | . | CATSRGVTSSYNEQFF | TGTGCCACCAGCAGAGGAGTCACCAGCTCCTACAATGAGCAGTTCTTC
few | TRBJ2-3 | TRBV5-1 | . | CASSMLSGIGTDTQYF | TGCGCCAGCAGTATGCTGTCTGGGATCGGCACAGATACGCAGTATTTT
. | TRBJ2-1 | TRBV5-1 | . | CASSLSEGGAYNEQFF | TGCGCCAGCAGCTTGTCTGAGGGGGGGGCCTACAATGAGCAGTTCTTC
few | TRBJ2-3 | TRBV20-1 | . | CSAPDPRVTDTQYF | TGCAGTGCCCCCGACCCCAGGGTCACAGATACGCAGTATTTT
. | TRBJ2-2 | TRBV5-1 | . | CASSLDTLTGELFF | TGCGCCAGCAGCTTGGATACCCTCACCGGGGAGCTGTTTTTT
few | TRBJ2-7 | TRBV5-1 | . | CASSRGGASSYEQYF | TGCGCCAGCAGCCGGGGCGGGGCTAGCTCCTACGAGCAGTACTTC
few | TRBJ1-1 | TRBV5-1 | TRBD1 | CASSLQDRGRGVAFF | TGCGCCAGCAGCTTGCAGGACAGGGGGCGCGGAGTAGCTTTCTTT
. | TRBJ1-1 | TRBV7-2 | TRBD1 | CASSLGSTGFEAFF | TGTGCCAGCAGCTTAGGTTCGACAGGGTTCGAAGCTTTCTTT
. | TRBJ2-4 | TRBV7-3 | . | CASSLYPRGNIQYF | TGTGCCAGCAGCTTATATCCGAGGGGGAACATTCAGTACTTC
. | TRBJ1-1 | TRBV4-1 | . | CASSQVPGMTEAFF | TGCGCCAGCAGCCAAGTCCCAGGCATGACTGAAGCTTTCTTT
. | TRBJ1-3 | TRBV12-3/TRBV12-4 | TRBD1 | CASSLETGGDTIYF | TGTGCCAGCAGTTTGGAGACAGGGGGCGACACCATATATTTT
once | TRBJ2-1 | TRBV11-2 | . | CACSSGASEQFF | TGTGCCTGCAGCTCCGGGGCGAGTGAGCAGTTCTTC
few | TRBJ1-1 | TRBV5-1 | TRBD1 | CASSPMTGAERAFF | TGCGCCAGCAGCCCGATGACAGGGGCAGAAAGGGCTTTCTTT
few | TRBJ2-3 | TRBV4-2 | . | CASWGPTRDTQYF | TGTGCCAGCTGGGGACCCACGAGGGATACGCAGTATTTT
few | TRBJ2-5 | TRBV20-1 | . | CSASEESPETQYF | TGCAGTGCTAGTGAAGAGAGTCCGGAGACCCAGTACTTC
. | TRBJ2-3 | TRBV9 | TRBD1 | CASSADRARDTQYF | TGTGCCAGCAGCGCGGACAGGGCAAGGGATACGCAGTATTTT